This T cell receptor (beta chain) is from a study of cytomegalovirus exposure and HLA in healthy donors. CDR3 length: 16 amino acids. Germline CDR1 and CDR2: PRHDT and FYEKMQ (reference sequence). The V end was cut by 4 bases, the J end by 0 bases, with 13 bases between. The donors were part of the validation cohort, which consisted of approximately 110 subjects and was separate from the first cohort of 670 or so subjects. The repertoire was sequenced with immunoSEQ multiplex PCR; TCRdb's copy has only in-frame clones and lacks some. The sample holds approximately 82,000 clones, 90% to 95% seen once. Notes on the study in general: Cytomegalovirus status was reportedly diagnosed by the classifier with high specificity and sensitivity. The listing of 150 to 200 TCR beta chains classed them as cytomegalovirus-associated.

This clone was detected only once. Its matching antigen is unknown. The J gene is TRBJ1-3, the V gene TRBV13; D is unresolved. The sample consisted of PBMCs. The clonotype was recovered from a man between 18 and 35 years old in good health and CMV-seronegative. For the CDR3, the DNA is TGTGCCAGCAGCTCCTTTGAAAGCGCCTCTGGAAACACCATATATTTT. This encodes CASSSFESASGNTIYF.